Below, 5 T cell receptor beta chains from the same sample are listed, as sequenced in a study of cytomegalovirus exposure and HLA in healthy donors. PCR employed 60 Vbeta and 13 Jbeta primers. Sequencing used immunoSEQ multiplex PCR; TCRdb keeps in-frame clones, though not all of them. Of about 110,000 clones in the sample, 55% to 75% were seen once. What was sequenced was PBMCs. These receptors were taken from a woman in her seventies in good health and CMV-seropositive.

V is TRBV7-2 and J is TRBJ1-4, with 9 bases fitting TRBD1. The germline V gene has CDR1 SGHTA and CDR2 FQGNSA. The CDR3 runs to 15 residues. V dropped 5 bases and J dropped 7; count of bases not matched to a gene: 8. CDR3 in amino acids: CASSAQQGAAEKLFF. The DNA for the CDR3 is TGTGCCAGCAGCGCCCAACAGGGGGCGGCTGAAAAACTGTTTTTT.

The chain combines TRBV7-9 with TRBJ2-7; TRBD2 aligns across 14 bases. Germline V CDR1 and CDR2: SEHNR, FQNEAQ (reference sequence). The J segment lost 4 bases and the V segment lost 5 bases, leaving 7 bases of the junction unmatched. The CDR3 runs 16 residues. CDR3 in amino acids: CASSPPGLAGVYEQYF. For the CDR3, the DNA is TGTGCCAGCAGCCCCCCGGGACTAGCGGGGGTTTACGAGCAGTACTTC.

The genes are TRBV27 and TRBJ1-4, with D possibly being TRBD1 (6 bases). Germline CDR1 MNHEY, CDR2 SMNVEV (reference sequence). CDR3 size: 18 residues. V was shortened by 0 bases and J by 8 bases, with 22 bases between the two germline ends. CDR3 nucleotides: TGTGCCAGCAGTTTATCGTTTAGGACAGCCTTTGTAAACGAAAAACTGTTTTTT. The encoded protein is CASSLSFRTAFVNEKLFF.

This chain connects TRBV7-8 to TRBJ1-5, with a weak D call TRBD1 (6 bases). The V gene lost 0 bases and the J gene lost 4 bases, with 10 bases spanning the gap. Germline V lookup: CDR1 SGHVS, CDR2 FQNEAQ. The CDR3 has 15 amino acids. The CDR3 reads CASSLAQGPNQPQHF. As DNA, the CDR3 is TGTGCCAGCAGCTTAGCCCAGGGGCCAAATCAGCCCCAGCATTTT.

The CDR3 loop is CASSIGRAEYQPQHF. CDR3 nucleotide sequence: TGTGCCAGTAGTATAGGCAGGGCCGAGTATCAGCCCCAGCATTTT. The chain is built from TRBV19 and TRBJ1-5; D is perhaps TRBD1 (5 bases). Germline V gives CDR1 LNHDA, CDR2 SQIVND (reference sequence). V dropped 1 base and J dropped 5 bases, with 12 bases sitting between them. This CDR3 contains 15 residues.